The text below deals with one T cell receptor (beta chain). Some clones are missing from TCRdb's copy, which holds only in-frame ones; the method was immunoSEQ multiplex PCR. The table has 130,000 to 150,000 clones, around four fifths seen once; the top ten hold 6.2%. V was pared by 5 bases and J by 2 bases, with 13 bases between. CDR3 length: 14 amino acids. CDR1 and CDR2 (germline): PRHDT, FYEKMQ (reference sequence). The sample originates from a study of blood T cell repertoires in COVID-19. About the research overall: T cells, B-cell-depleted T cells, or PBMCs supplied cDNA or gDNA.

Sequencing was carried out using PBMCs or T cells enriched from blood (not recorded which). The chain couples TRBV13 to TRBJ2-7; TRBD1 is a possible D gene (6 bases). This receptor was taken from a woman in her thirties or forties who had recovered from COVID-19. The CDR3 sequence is CASSHDRNTYEQYF. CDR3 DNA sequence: TGTGCCAGCAGCCACGACAGGAATACCTACGAGCAGTACTTC.